This T cell receptor beta chain is drawn from a study of blood T cell repertoires in COVID-19. Looking at the study overall: COVID-19 samples, acute and convalescent, were from the United States, Italy and Spain.

Here immunoSEQ multiplex PCR was the method, and the copy in TCRdb shows in-frame clones only, minus some. The table lists approximately 200,000 clones, approximately 79% of them singletons. This TCR was sampled from a woman between 45 and 65 years old with acute or convalescent COVID-19. The sample comprised peripheral blood.

CDR3 coding DNA: TGTGCCAGCAGCTCTACGAGCGGGGAAACCTACGAGCAGTACTTC. This gives the protein CASSSTSGETYEQYF. The chain links TRBV5-4 to TRBJ2-7; TRBD2 matches at 7 bases. CDR3 length: 15 amino acids. CDR1 is SGHNT and CDR2 is YYREEE in the germline V gene (reference sequence). J was trimmed by 2 bases and V by 3 bases; bases with no gene match: 8.